The 31 T cell receptor beta chains presented below share a single source sample, sequenced in a study of T cell clusters in autoimmune cytopenias. Each sample's input was approximately 270 ng genomic DNA, roughly 38,000 genome equivalents. One tube held mixed TRB-A and TRB-B primer pools for touch-down PCR. TCRdb reprocessed the multiplex PCR reads, keeping one entry per CDR3 protein, no DNA. The table for this sample gives about 11,000 distinct CDR3 sequences. These same data were also listed under a study on T cell repertoires in aging, cancer and after chemotherapy.

The specimen sequenced was peripheral blood. The receptors were sampled from a human donor in good health.

The CDR3 loop reads CASSDLEGGNEQFF. The chain has TRBV6-4 and TRBJ2-1; TCRdb indicates TRBD1, and absent DNA this call remains unverified. This CDR3 is built from 14 residues. Germline CDR1 MRHNA, CDR2 SNTAGT.

V and J are TRBV27 and TRBJ2-7; without DNA, the TCRdb call of TRBD1 cannot be checked. The length of the CDR3 is 14 residues. Germline CDR1 MNHEY, CDR2 SMNVEV (reference sequence). This CDR3 is CASSLSQSPYEQYF.

The rearrangement links TRBV7-6 to TRBJ2-7. Per the germline V gene, CDR1 is SGHVS and CDR2 is FNYEAQ. CDR3 length equals 14 residues. CDR3 amino acids: CASSFSGSSYEQYF.

V gene TRBV15 combines with J gene TRBJ1-2; TCRdb's D call of TRBD1 is untestable without DNA. The CDR3 runs 15 residues. Germline CDR1 is LNHNV and CDR2 is YYDKDF (reference sequence). The CDR3 sequence: CATSSYGQYNYGYTF.

The chain uses TRBV6-5 and TRBJ1-3. CDR3 size: 13 residues. The V gene's germline CDR1 is MNHEY and CDR2 SVGAGI. The CDR3 reads CASRQSSGNTIYF.

The chain carries TRBV10-3 and TRBJ2-1; TCRdb's D call, TRBD1, is unchecked because there is no DNA. This CDR3 comprises 12 residues. CDR1 is ENHRY, CDR2 SYGVKD, per germline. The CDR3 sequence is CAISDGGNEQFF.

The rearrangement uses TRBV12-3 or TRBV12-4 and TRBJ1-2; TCRdb picks TRBD1, but there is no DNA to check that call. The CDR3 is 14 amino acids. The CDR3: CASTSWGTNYGYTF.

The chain carries TRBV5-4 and TRBJ2-2. CDR1 and CDR2 (germline): SGHNT, YYREEE (reference sequence). This CDR3 contains 13 residues. CDR3 loop: CASSLEYDGELFF. Looking up the rest from reference TRBV5-4 and TRBJ2-2 gives the full variable domain: ETGVTQSPTHLIKTRGQQVTLRCSSQSGHNTVSWYQQALGQGPQFIFQYYREEENGRGNFPPRFSGLQFPNYSSELNVNALELDDSALYLCASSLEYDGELFFGEGSRLTVL.

The chain couples TRBV18 to TRBJ2-3; the D gene TCRdb calls, TRBD1, cannot be checked with no DNA. The CDR3 spans 16 residues. Germline-derived CDR1 and CDR2 are KGHSH and LQKENI. CDR3 protein: CASSGANAPPADTQYF.

V is TRBV5-4 and J is TRBJ1-6; no DNA is available, so the TRBD1 call from TCRdb remains unchecked. The CDR3 has 15 residues. CDR1 and CDR2 from the germline V gene are SGHNT and YYREEE (reference sequence). The CDR3 sequence is CASSSAQGVDSPLHF.

The chain links TRBV7-6 to TRBJ1-2. Germline CDR1 reads SGHVS; CDR2 reads FNYEAQ. This CDR3 contains 12 residues. Here the CDR3 reads CASSLEFFGYTF.

The chain is built from TRBV30 and TRBJ2-3; TCRdb indicates TRBD1, and absent DNA this call remains unverified. There are 16 residues in the CDR3. CDR1 and CDR2 from the germline V gene are GTSNPN and SVGIG (reference sequence). CDR3 sequence reads: CAWSVKGAGWTDTQYF.

This rearrangement joins TRBV19 to TRBJ2-7; TCRdb selects TRBD2, and the lack of DNA leaves this call unchecked. CDR1 is LNHDA and CDR2 is SQIVND in the germline V gene (reference sequence). The CDR3 totals 14 residues. The chain's CDR3 is CASSIGVAGEEQYF.

The chain is built from TRBV18 and TRBJ1-2. Germline CDR1 and CDR2: KGHSH and LQKENI. This CDR3 is built from 14 residues. CDR3 residues: CASSPTDTVYGYTF.

This chain uses TRBV5-1 with TRBJ2-5; TCRdb proposes TRBD1, but this gene call is untestable without DNA. Germline V gene data show CDR1 as SGHRS and CDR2 as YFSETQ. This CDR3 region has 12 residues. CDR3 sequence reads: CASSQGGETQYF.

The V call is TRBV5-4, the J call TRBJ2-3. The CDR3 spans 12 residues. Germline V CDR1 and CDR2: SGHNT, YYREEE (reference sequence). CDR3 residues: CASSLTRDTQYF.

Frequency places this clonotype as medium-sized. The CDR3: CASSQMSWGSLEQYF. The chain is built from TRBV6-1 and TRBJ2-7. The germline V gene encodes CDR1 MNHNS and CDR2 SASEGT. The CDR3 totals 15 residues.

The rearrangement joins TRBV7-3 to TRBJ2-2. Germline V gene lookup returns CDR1 SGHTA and CDR2 FQGTGA. The CDR3 covers 14 residues. CDR3 in amino acids: CASSSSGSTGELFF.

The chain recombines TRBV7-6 with TRBJ2-7; no DNA is available, so the TRBD1 call from TCRdb remains unchecked. This CDR3 is 17 amino acids long. Germline CDR1 and CDR2: SGHVS and FNYEAQ. The CDR3 here is CASSLDGRGQGGYEQYF.

The chain is built from TRBV6-5 and TRBJ1-6; TCRdb calls TRBD1, which cannot be checked without DNA. Germline lookup yields CDR1 MNHEY and CDR2 SVGAGI. The CDR3 spans 14 residues. The CDR3 is CASRSRGRNSPLHF.

The V and J genes are TRBV30 and TRBJ2-7; TCRdb lists TRBD2, though no DNA is available to test this call. Germline V gives CDR1 GTSNPN, CDR2 SVGIG (reference sequence). The CDR3 is 15 residues long. CDR3 residues: CAWSKSSGWRYEQYF.

J is TRBJ2-6 and V is TRBV6-4; there is no DNA to check the TCRdb D call of TRBD1. CDR3 length equals 16 residues. Per germline, CDR1 MRHNA and CDR2 SNTAGT. CDR3 loop: CASSADGGTGANVLTF.

This chain connects TRBV5-6 to TRBJ2-7. The CDR3 is 13 residues long. CDR1 and CDR2 (germline): SGHDT, YYEEEE. The CDR3 here is CASSSPNTYEQYF. The full variable domain, completed using reference TRBV5-6 and TRBJ2-7, is DAGVTQSPTHLIKTRGQQVTLRCSPKSGHDTVSWYQQALGQGPQFIFQYYEEEERQRGNFPDRFSGHQFPNYSSELNVNALLLGDSALYLCASSSPNTYEQYFGPGTRLTVT.

This rearrangement joins TRBV30 to TRBJ2-1; absent DNA, TCRdb's TRBD1 call cannot be checked. The CDR3 totals 12 residues. Germline CDR1 is GTSNPN and CDR2 is SVGIG (reference sequence). The CDR3 spells CACSAGGSEQFF.

The genes are TRBV7-3 and TRBJ2-2; the TRBD1 assignment by TCRdb is unverifiable without DNA. CDR1 is SGHTA, CDR2 FQGTGA, per germline. This CDR3 has 15 amino acids. CDR3 sequence reads: CASRTGAANTGELFF.

The genes are TRBV19 and TRBJ1-1; TCRdb picks TRBD1, but there is no DNA to check that call. Germline assignment: CDR1 LNHDA and CDR2 SQIVND (reference sequence). The CDR3 is 17 amino acids. The CDR3: CASSIFTGGVFNTEAFF.

The chain uses TRBV19 and TRBJ1-5. CDR3 length: 15 residues. Germline values: CDR1 LNHDA, CDR2 SQIVND (reference sequence). This CDR3 is CASSLIPLPDQPQHF.

The chain couples TRBV30 to TRBJ2-3; the TCRdb call, TRBD2, lacks DNA for checking. Germline V CDR1 and CDR2: GTSNPN, SVGIG (reference sequence). This CDR3 has 14 residues. CDR3 protein: CASSPPLGGDTKYF.

This clonotype shows up as medium-sized by frequency. J is TRBJ2-1 and V is TRBV29-1; lacking DNA, the TRBD1 call made by TCRdb goes unchecked. This CDR3 region has 13 residues. Germline V lookup: CDR1 SQVTM, CDR2 ANQGSEA. This CDR3 reads CSVEGTGLNEQFF.

The CDR3 sequence is CASSLEQGSQYF. The rearrangement uses TRBV5-5 and TRBJ2-4; TCRdb's assignment of TRBD1 cannot be checked, as there is no DNA. Germline CDR1 SGHKS, CDR2 YYEKEE (reference sequence). CDR3 length: 12 amino acids.

CDR3 amino acids: CATSGGQGVSYEQYF. The rearrangement links TRBV15 to TRBJ2-7; there is no DNA to check the TCRdb D call of TRBD1. Germline V lookup: CDR1 LNHNV, CDR2 YYDKDF (reference sequence). The CDR3 covers 15 residues.